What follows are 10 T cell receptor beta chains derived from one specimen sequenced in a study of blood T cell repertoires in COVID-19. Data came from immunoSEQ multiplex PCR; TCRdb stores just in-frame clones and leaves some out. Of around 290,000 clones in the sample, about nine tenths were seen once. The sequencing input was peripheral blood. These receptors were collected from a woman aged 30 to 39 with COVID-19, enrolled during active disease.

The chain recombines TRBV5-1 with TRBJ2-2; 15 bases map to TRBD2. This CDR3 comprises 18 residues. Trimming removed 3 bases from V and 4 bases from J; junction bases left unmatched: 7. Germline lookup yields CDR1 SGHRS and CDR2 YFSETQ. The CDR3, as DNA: TGCGCCAGCAGCTCTGGACTAGCGGGAGGGCCGGTCACCGGGGAGCTGTTTTTT. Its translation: CASSSGLAGGPVTGELFF. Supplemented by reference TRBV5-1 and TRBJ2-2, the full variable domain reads KAGVTQTPRYLIKTRGQQVTLSCSPISGHRSVSWYQQTPGQGLQFLFEYFSETQRNKGNFPGRFSGRQFSNSRSEMNVSTLELGDSALYLCASSSGLAGGPVTGELFFGEGSRLTVL.

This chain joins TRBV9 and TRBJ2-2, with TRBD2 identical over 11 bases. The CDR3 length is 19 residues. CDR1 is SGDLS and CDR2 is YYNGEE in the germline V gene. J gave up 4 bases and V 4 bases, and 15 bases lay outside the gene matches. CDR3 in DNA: TGTGCCAGCAGCAAGGGGCGGGATAGCGGGAGGGGGCCCACCGGGGAGCTGTTTTTT. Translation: CASSKGRDSGRGPTGELFF.

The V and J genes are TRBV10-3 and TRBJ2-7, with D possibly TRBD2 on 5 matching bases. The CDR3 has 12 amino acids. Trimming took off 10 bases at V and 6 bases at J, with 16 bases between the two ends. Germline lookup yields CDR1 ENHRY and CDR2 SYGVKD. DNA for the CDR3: TGTGCCACCCTACGGGCCGCGGGCGAGCAGTACTTC. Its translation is CATLRAAGEQYF.

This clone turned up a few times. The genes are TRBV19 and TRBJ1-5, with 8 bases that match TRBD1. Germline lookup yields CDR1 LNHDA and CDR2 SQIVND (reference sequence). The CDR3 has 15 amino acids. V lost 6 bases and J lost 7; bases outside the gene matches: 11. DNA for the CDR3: TGTGCCAGTAGCCTATCCCCAGGGGGCCGCCAGCCCCAGCATTTT. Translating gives CASSLSPGGRQPQHF.

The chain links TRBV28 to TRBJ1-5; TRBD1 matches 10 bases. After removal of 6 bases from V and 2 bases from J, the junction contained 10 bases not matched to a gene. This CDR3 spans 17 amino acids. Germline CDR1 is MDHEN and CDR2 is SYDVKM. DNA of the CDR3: TGTGCCAGCAGGGATGTACCCGGGACAGGGGGCAATCAGCCCCAGCATTTT. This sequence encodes CASRDVPGTGGNQPQHF.

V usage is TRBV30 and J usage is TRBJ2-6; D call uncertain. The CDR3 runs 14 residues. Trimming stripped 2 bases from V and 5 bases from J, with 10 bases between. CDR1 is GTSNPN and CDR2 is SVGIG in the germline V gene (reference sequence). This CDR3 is CAWSPPNRANVLTF. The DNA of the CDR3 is TGTGCCTGGAGTCCCCCAAACAGGGCCAACGTCCTGACTTTC.

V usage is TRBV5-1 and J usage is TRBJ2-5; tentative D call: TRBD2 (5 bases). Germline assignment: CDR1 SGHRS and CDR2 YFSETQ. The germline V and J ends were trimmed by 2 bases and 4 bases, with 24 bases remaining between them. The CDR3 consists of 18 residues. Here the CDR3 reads CASSFGGKAAELSETQYF. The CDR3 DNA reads TGCGCCAGCAGCTTTGGTGGGAAAGCGGCGGAGTTGTCAGAGACCCAGTACTTC.

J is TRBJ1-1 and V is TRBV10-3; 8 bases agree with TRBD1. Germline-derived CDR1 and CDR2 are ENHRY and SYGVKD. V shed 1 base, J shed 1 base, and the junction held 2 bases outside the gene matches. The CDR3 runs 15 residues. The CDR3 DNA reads TGTGCCATCAGTGAGTGGGGACAGGAGAACACTGAAGCTTTCTTT. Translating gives CAISEWGQENTEAFF.

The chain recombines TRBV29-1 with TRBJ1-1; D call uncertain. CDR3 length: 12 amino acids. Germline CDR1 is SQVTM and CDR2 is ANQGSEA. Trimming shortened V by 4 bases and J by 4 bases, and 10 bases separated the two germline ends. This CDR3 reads CSVVGGGTEAFF. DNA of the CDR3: TGCAGCGTTGTCGGCGGAGGCACTGAAGCTTTCTTT.

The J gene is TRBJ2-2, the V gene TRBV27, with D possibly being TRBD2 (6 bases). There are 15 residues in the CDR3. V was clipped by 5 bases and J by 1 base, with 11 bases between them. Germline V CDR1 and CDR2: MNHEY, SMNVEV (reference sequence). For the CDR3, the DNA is TGTGCCAGCAGTCCCGCGGGGATGAACACCGGGGAGCTGTTTTTT. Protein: CASSPAGMNTGELFF.